This T cell receptor (beta chain) was sequenced during a study of blood T cell repertoires in COVID-19. Whole-study context: Samples taken during acute and convalescent COVID-19 were collected in the United States, Italy and Spain.

Original processing methods: Scientists estimated how many nucleated cells there were by amplifying reference gene primers. The protocol was immunoSEQ multiplex PCR, while the TCRdb copy is restricted to in-frame clones and leaves out a portion. D and trimming come from the DNA, and the V and J calls and clone size come from that table. This table has about 230,000 clones, roughly 80% appearing once. Looked up from germline, CDR1 is SNHLY and CDR2 is FYNNEI. CDR3 length: 16 residues. V shed 5 bases, J shed 4 bases, and the junction held 7 bases outside the gene matches. The TCR was taken from a woman older than 75 with acute or convalescent COVID-19. The sequencing sample was made of peripheral blood. V and J are TRBV2 and TRBJ2-1, with 11 bases lining up with TRBD2. The CDR3 DNA is TGTGCCAGCAGTCAAAGCGGGACTAGCGGATACAATGAGCAGTTCTTC. Its protein product is CASSQSGTSGYNEQFF.